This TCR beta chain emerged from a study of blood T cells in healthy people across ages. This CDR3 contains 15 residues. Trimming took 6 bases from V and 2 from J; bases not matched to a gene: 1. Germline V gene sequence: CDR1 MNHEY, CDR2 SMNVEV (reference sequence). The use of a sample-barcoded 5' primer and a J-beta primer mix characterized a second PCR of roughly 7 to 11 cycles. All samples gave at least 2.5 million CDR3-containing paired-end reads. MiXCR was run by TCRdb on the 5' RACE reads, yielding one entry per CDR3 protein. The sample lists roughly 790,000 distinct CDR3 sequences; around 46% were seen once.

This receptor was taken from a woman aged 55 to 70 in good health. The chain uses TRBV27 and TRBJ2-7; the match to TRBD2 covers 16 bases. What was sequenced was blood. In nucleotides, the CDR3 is TGTGCCAGCAGGGGACTAGCGGGGGGGACCTACGAGCAGTACTTC. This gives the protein CASRGLAGGTYEQYF.